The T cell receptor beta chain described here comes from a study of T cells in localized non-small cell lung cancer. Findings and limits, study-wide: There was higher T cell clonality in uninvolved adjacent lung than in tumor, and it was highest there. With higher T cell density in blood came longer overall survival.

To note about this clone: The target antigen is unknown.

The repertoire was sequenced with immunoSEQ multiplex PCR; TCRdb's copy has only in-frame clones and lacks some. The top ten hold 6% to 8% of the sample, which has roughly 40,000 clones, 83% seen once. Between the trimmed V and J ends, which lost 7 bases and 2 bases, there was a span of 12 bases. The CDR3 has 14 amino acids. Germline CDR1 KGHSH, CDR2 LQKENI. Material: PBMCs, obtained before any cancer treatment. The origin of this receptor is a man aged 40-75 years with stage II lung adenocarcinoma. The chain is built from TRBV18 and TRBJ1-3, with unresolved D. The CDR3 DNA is TGTGCCAGCTACCAGGACCGAGCTGGAAACACCATATATTTT. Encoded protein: CASYQDRAGNTIYF.